This T cell receptor beta chain was identified in a study of response to subunit inactivated influenza vaccine. This clonotype was seen at least ten times. Its target is unknown. Overall study findings and caveats: The study's authors posited that every seasonal influenza vaccination enlists few new T cells.

One entry per CDR3 protein results from TCRdb running MiXCR on the RT-PCR reads. Seen here are over 150,000 distinct CDR3 sequences, about 9.3% observed once, and the top ten hold approximately 11%. The V gene lost 4 bases and the J gene lost 1 base, with 11 bases spanning the gap. The CDR3 totals 14 residues. Germline CDR1 SGHDT, CDR2 YYEEEE. The sequence was collected from a man aged 45-65 years who received an inactivated influenza vaccine. The chain employs TRBV5-6 and TRBJ1-1; D is uncertain. Material: non-naive T cells sorted from PBMCs, obtained on the day of vaccination. The chain's CDR3 is CASSPFFSNTEAFF. The CDR3 DNA reads TGTGCCAGCAGCCCCTTCTTTTCGAACACTGAAGCTTTCTTT.